A selection of T cell receptor beta chains follows, all from one sample in a study of cytomegalovirus exposure and HLA in healthy donors. The repertoire was sequenced with immunoSEQ multiplex PCR; TCRdb's copy has only in-frame clones and lacks some. The sample carries approximately 100,000 clones, 65% to 75% recorded once. The sample taken for sequencing was PBMCs. These receptors all stem from a female donor in good health and CMV-seronegative. Both conserved end residues are part of each CDR3. The D gene is left open where the match is weak. Clone size is given for some rows only: seen once, a few or many times, or a class if the clone is expanded.

clone size	V gene	D gene	J gene	CDR3 length	CDR3 DNA	CDR3 protein
.	TRBV6-5	.	TRBJ2-5	13	TGTGCCAGCAGTTACGGAGGTACAGAGACCCAGTACTTC	CASSYGGTETQYF
.	TRBV7-3	.	TRBJ2-2	21	TGTGCCAGCAGCTTAAGGCCCCTGTGGGGACACTCCTCAAGCGTCCCCGGGGAGCTGTTTTTT	CASSLRPLWGHSSSVPGELFF
.	TRBV5-1	TRBD2	TRBJ2-7	17	TGCGCCAGCAGCTTGGGGGTTCTAGCGGGAGGAAACTACGAGCAGTACTTC	CASSLGVLAGGNYEQYF
.	TRBV18	.	TRBJ1-4	12	TGTGCCAGCTCACCAGGGCACGAAAAACTGTTTTTT	CASSPGHEKLFF
.	TRBV6-5	.	TRBJ1-4	15	TGTGCCAGCACGTGGGGAGGGCGCGAGGGTGAAAAACTGTTTTTT	CASTWGGREGEKLFF
.	TRBV6-6	.	TRBJ2-7	13	TGTGCCAGCAGGGAGGTTAGCTCCTACGAGCAGTACTTC	CASREVSSYEQYF
few	TRBV11-3	.	TRBJ2-5	16	TGTGCCAGCAGCTTAAACTTTATGGCAGGGCAAGAGACCCAGTACTTC	CASSLNFMAGQETQYF
.	TRBV6-5	TRBD1	TRBJ2-3	15	TGTGCCAGCAGAACAACAGGGGCTAACACAGATACGCAGTATTTT	CASRTTGANTDTQYF
.	TRBV2	.	TRBJ1-5	16	TGTGCCAGCAGTCTACTTAGGGGGAGCCGAAATCAGCCCCAGCATTTT	CASSLLRGSRNQPQHF
few	TRBV30	.	TRBJ1-5	13	TGTGCCTGGAGTCCGGCGGATTATCAGCCCCAGCATTTT	CAWSPADYQPQHF
few	TRBV6-5	TRBD2	TRBJ2-2	14	TGTGCCAGCAGAGGGACTAGTGGTTCCGGGGAGCTGTTTTTT	CASRGTSGSGELFF
.	TRBV7-2	.	TRBJ2-3	16	TGTGCCAGCAGCCCACCCAGGGGGGTCCCAACAGATACGCAGTATTTT	CASSPPRGVPTDTQYF
.	TRBV5-8	.	TRBJ1-2	12	TGTGCCAGCAACATACAGGGCAGGGGCTACACCTTC	CASNIQGRGYTF
.	TRBV6-1	.	TRBJ2-3	14	TGTGCCAGCACCGGGTTGCTAAGCACAGATACGCAGTATTTT	CASTGLLSTDTQYF
.	TRBV2	TRBD2	TRBJ2-3	16	TGTGCCAGCAGACCGACTAGCCCCCAGACGGGGGGTACGCAGTATTTT	CASRPTSPQTGGTQYF
.	TRBV7-9	TRBD1	TRBJ1-4	12	TGTTCCAGCAGCCCAGGCCGACAGGGGAAGTTTTTT	CSSSPGRQGKFF